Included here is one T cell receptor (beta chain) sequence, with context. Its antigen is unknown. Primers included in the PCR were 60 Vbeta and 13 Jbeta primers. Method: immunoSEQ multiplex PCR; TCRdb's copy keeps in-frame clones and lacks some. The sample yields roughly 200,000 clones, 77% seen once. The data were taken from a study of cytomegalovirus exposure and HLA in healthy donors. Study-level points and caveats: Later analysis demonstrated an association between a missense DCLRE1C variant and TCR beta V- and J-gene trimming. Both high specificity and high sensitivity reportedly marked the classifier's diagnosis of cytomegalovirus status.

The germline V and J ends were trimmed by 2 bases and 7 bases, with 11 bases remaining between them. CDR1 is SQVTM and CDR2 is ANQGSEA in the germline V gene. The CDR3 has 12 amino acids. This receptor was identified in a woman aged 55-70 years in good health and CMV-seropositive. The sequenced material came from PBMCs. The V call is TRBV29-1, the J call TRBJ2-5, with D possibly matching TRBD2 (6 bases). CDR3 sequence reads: CSVERDSGTQYF. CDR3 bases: TGCAGCGTTGAACGGGACTCGGGGACCCAGTACTTC.